This TCR beta chain is from a study of vaccination and CD4 T cells after COVID-19. About the research overall: Post-vaccination specimens were collected at a median of about 70 days following dose two (range 14 to 241).

Oncomine TCR Beta short-read sequencing was applied to DNA from cultured CD4+ T cells. Each CDR3 protein is one row after TCRdb ran MiXCR on the PCR reads. The table lists around 19,000 distinct CDR3 sequences, around 50% of them singletons. Treatment reported: approximately 9-day PBMC culture with coronavirus spike peptide pools or control peptides (ViraFEST assay). A remark on this clonotype: Its target is not known.

CDR1 is WSHSY and CDR2 is SAAADI in the germline V gene. V was pared by 7 bases and J by 8 bases, with 12 bases of the junction left unmatched. CDR3 length equals 14 residues. The sample taken for sequencing was CD4+ T cells from blood, cultured in vitro. The clonotype originates from a human donor who had recovered from COVID-19. The chain uses TRBV10-2 and TRBJ1-2; TRBD1 aligns across 8 bases. CDR3 bases: TGCGCCAGCACCGACCAACAGGGGGTTAAAGGCTACACCTTC. This translates into CASTDQQGVKGYTF.